This TCR beta chain appears in the sequencing data of a study of blood T cells in healthy people across ages. Regarding the study as a whole: PBMC samples, being unsorted, prevented any conclusive comparison of naive and antigen-experienced cells.

A second roughly 6 to 11 cycle PCR used barcoded and J-beta primers. Through a template-switch adaptor with 12 random nucleotides, each cDNA molecule received a tag. TCRdb re-derived calls from the 5' RACE reads in MiXCR, one entry per CDR3 protein. The repertoire holds some 1.5 million distinct CDR3 sequences, with about 45% as singletons. This clonotype has just a few counts. What it binds is not known. The CDR3 is 15 residues long. CDR1 is KGHSH, CDR2 LQKENI, per germline. V lost 0 bases and J lost 1, with 9 bases in between. This clonotype was sampled from a woman aged 18-30 years in good health. The V gene is TRBV18, the J gene TRBJ1-1; D uncertain. The sequencing sample was made of blood. The CDR3 loop is CASSPPGWRNTEAFF. CDR3 nucleotide sequence: TGTGCCAGCTCACCACCGGGTTGGCGGAACACTGAAGCTTTCTTT. The variable domain in full, completed from reference TRBV18 and TRBJ1-1, reads NAGVMQNPRHLVRRRGQEARLRCSPMKGHSHVYWYRQLPEEGLKFMVYLQKENIIDESGMPKERFSAEFPKEGPSILRIQQVVRGDSAAYFCASSPPGWRNTEAFFGQGTRLTVV.